The 7 T cell receptor beta chains below were found in one sample sequenced in a study of T cell clonality in common variable immunodeficiency. Study-wide results and limits: Fewer deletions and N-nucleotide insertions were reportedly seen in common variable immunodeficiency TCR beta sequences.

Generated by immunoSEQ multiplex PCR, the TCRdb table keeps only in-frame clones and is missing some. Listed for the sample are about 34,000 clones, none seen a single time. Their target antigens are unknown. The specimen sequenced was peripheral blood mononuclear cells. The origin of the receptors is a human donor with common variable immunodeficiency.

With regard to this clone: The CDR3 goes on 3 residues after the read ends, and that part is filled in from the germline J gene. The chain links TRBV19 to TRBJ1-1, with D perhaps TRBD1 (6 bases). Trimming removed 1 base at V and 7 bases at J, with 10 bases between. CDR1 is LNHDA and CDR2 is SQIVND in the germline V gene (reference sequence). This CDR3 is built from 13 residues. The CDR3 DNA, read in part, is TGTGCCAGTAGTATAGCAAGCAGGGGTGAA. As protein: CASSIASRGE. The whole CDR3 region reads CASSIASRGEAFF.

There are a few counts of this clone. Read coverage stops 3 residues before the CDR3 terminus; the germline J gene supplies the remainder. This chain connects TRBV6-2 or TRBV6-3 to TRBJ2-5, with TRBD2 as a possible D gene (6 bases). Germline lookup yields CDR1 MNHEY and CDR2 SVGEGT. The V and J ends lost 6 bases and 6 bases respectively, with 14 bases between them. The CDR3 extends over 13 amino acids. CDR3 loop: CASSYRRVKTQYF. The part of the CDR3 DNA that was read is TGTGCCAGCAGCTACAGGAGGGTGAAGACC.

This clone was recorded a few times. The observed sequence ends 3 residues before the CDR3 terminus, with the missing tail filled in from the germline J gene. The chain is built from TRBV7-2 and TRBJ1-6, with 8 bases identical to TRBD1. CDR3 length: 15 amino acids. V trimming: 7 bases; J trimming: 9 bases; junction bases outside the gene matches: 11. The germline CDR1 and CDR2 sequences are SGHTA and FQGNSA. CDR3 protein: CASTFYRGTPSPLHF. The sequenced CDR3 bases are TGTGCCAGCACCTTCTACAGGGGGACTCCTTCACCC.

This clone was recorded at least ten times. The read terminates 3 residues before the CDR3 end, so the remaining end is supplied by the germline J gene. The rearrangement links TRBV7-2 to TRBJ1-2, with TRBD1 matching 7 bases. The CDR3 is 13 residues long. The V segment lost 6 bases and the J segment 6 bases; nucleotides outside the gene matches: 7. Per the germline V gene, CDR1 is SGHTA and CDR2 is FQGNSA. The sequenced part of the CDR3 DNA is TGTGCCAGCAGTTTCGACAGGGAGGATGGC. Translating gives CASSFDREDG. The full CDR3 is CASSFDREDGYTF.

This clone showed up many times. The read terminates 3 residues ahead of where the CDR3 ends, so the germline J gene completes it. The chain carries TRBV7-8 and TRBJ1-2; weak D call: TRBD1 (5 bases). Trimming took 2 bases from V and 0 from J, leaving 10 bases between them. This CDR3 has 15 residues. From germline, CDR1 is SGHVS and CDR2 FQNEAQ. CDR3 sequence reads: CASSLFGGANYGYTF. The sequenced CDR3 bases are TGTGCCAGCAGCTTATTCGGGGGAGCTAACTATGGC.

This clone was found many times. Sequencing ends 3 residues short of the CDR3 end; the germline J gene provides the rest. The chain is built from TRBV4-2 and TRBJ2-5, with 9 bases lining up with TRBD2. The CDR3 runs 15 residues. Looked up from germline, CDR1 is LGHNA and CDR2 is YNFKEQ. Unmatched junction bases numbered 3, after V lost 1 base and J lost 3 bases. The CDR3: CASSQVIAGEETQYF. The CDR3 bases that were read are TGTGCCAGCAGCCAAGTAATAGCGGGAGAAGAGACC.

This clone appeared a few times. The read terminates 3 residues before the CDR3 end, so the remaining end is supplied by the germline J gene. This rearrangement joins TRBV20-1 to TRBJ2-7, with 11 positions matching TRBD1. Germline V gives CDR1 DFQATT, CDR2 SNEGSKA (reference sequence). The CDR3 totals 15 residues. V shed 2 bases and J 1 base; nucleotides not matched to a gene: 4. The CDR3 here is CSARKGTGGSYEQYF. The CDR3 bases that were read are TGCAGTGCTAGAAAAGGGACAGGGGGGTCCTACGAG.